This T cell receptor (beta chain) was obtained from a study of shared clonotypes between healthy human individuals. Cells designated naive CD8 were CD45RO-negative and were positively selected for CCR7, with terminally differentiated effector memory CD45RA+ cells excluded. Among the donors, all were Caucasian adults who lived in Nashville, Tennessee. This table comes from immunoSEQ multiplex PCR, and its TCRdb copy is limited to in-frame clones, with some not included. The sample lists about 2,200,000 clones; just over 90% were seen once. The source is a young man in good health. Some clones in this sample may be carry-over from other donors' samples. Specimen: naive CD8+ T cells from PBMCs.

CDR3 protein: CASSLDRGLLYGYTF. The CDR3 region has the DNA TGTGCCAGCAGCCTCGACAGGGGGCTATTGTATGGCTACACCTTC. This chain uses TRBV6-5 with TRBJ1-2, with 10 bases aligning to TRBD1. The J segment lost 5 bases and the V segment lost 6 bases, leaving 9 bases of the junction unmatched. The length of the CDR3 is 15 residues. The germline V gene encodes CDR1 MNHEY and CDR2 SVGAGI.